In this sample, the clone carrying this TCR beta chain turned up once. Data came from immunoSEQ multiplex PCR; TCRdb stores just in-frame clones and leaves some out. The table includes about 150,000 clones, around 90% detected once. This entry is derived from a study of blood T cell repertoires in COVID-19. The CDR3 is 15 amino acids. The V and J ends lost 8 bases and 2 bases respectively, with 19 bases between them. CDR1 is MDHEN and CDR2 is SYDVKM in the germline V gene. The sequenced sample consisted of peripheral blood. The TCR comes from a man aged 50 or older with acute or convalescent COVID-19. J is TRBJ2-7 and V is TRBV28; a possible D gene is TRBD1 (6 bases). Written as DNA, the CDR3 is TGTGCCAGCCGACAAATAGGGGGTAACCCCTACGAGCAGTACTTC. Translated, it gives CASRQIGGNPYEQYF.